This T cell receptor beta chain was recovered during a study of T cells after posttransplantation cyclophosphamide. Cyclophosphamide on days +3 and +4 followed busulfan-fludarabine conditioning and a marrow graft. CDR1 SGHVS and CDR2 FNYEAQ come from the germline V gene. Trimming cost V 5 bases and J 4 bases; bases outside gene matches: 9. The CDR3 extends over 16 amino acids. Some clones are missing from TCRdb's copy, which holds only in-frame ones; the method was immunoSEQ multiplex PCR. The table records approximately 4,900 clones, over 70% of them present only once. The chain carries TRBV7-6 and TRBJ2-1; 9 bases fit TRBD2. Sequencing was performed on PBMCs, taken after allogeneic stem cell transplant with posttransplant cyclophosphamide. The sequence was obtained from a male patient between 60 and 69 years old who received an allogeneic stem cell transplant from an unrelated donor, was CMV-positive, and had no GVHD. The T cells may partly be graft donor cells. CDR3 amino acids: CASSRTTAGGYNEQFF. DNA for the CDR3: TGTGCCAGCAGCCGTACCACAGCGGGGGGTTACAATGAGCAGTTCTTC.